A selection of T cell receptor beta chains follows, all from one sample in a study of CD8 T cells in ankylosing spondylitis. TCRdb reanalysed the 5' RACE reads using MiXCR and keeps one entry per CDR3 protein. The table has around 490,000 distinct CDR3 sequences, 5.3% seen once. The sequenced sample consisted of blood, either unsorted or a sorted T cell fraction (not recorded which). These receptors were taken from a male donor with ankylosing spondylitis. The CDR3 runs from the conserved cysteine through the conserved F or W. A D gene is named only where the DNA matches it firmly. Size values are once, few and many counts, or a class for expanded clones, and some rows have none.

V: TRBV15
D: NA
J: TRBJ2-2
size: many
DNA: TGTGCCACCAGCAGGGGTAGTACACCCGGGGAGCTGTTTTTT
CDR3: CATSRGSTPGELFF

V: TRBV10-3
D: NA
J: TRBJ2-6
size: many
DNA: TGTGCCATCACCACAGGCTCTGGGGCCAACGTCCTGACTTTC
CDR3: CAITTGSGANVLTF

V: TRBV15
D: NA
J: TRBJ1-2
size: many
DNA: TGTGCCACCAGCAGAGATCAAAGTTATGGCTACACCTTC
CDR3: CATSRDQSYGYTF

V: TRBV12-3/TRBV12-4
D: NA
J: TRBJ1-1
size: many
DNA: TGTGCCAGCAGTTTAGCAGCACGCCAGAACACTGAAGCTTTCTTT
CDR3: CASSLAARQNTEAFF

V: TRBV18
D: TRBD1
J: TRBJ1-4
size: many
DNA: TGTGCCAGCTCACCTGGGACAGCTAATGAAAAACTGTTTTTT
CDR3: CASSPGTANEKLFF

V: TRBV25-1
D: NA
J: TRBJ1-3
size: many
DNA: TGTGCCAGCACCACCTCCGGGGGCACCATATATTTT
CDR3: CASTTSGGTIYF

V: TRBV2
D: NA
J: TRBJ1-1
size: many
DNA: TGTGCCAGCAGTGATTGGGGTGGAGCTTTCTTT
CDR3: CASSDWGGAFF

V: TRBV7-9
D: NA
J: TRBJ1-1
size: many
DNA: TGTGCCAGCAGCTTAGCGAACAGGGTGAACACTGAAGCTTTCTTT
CDR3: CASSLANRVNTEAFF

V: TRBV20-1
D: TRBD1
J: TRBJ1-1
size: many
DNA: TGCAGTGCTAGAGATCTGGGACGGACAGGGGGGGACACTGAAGCTTTCTTT
CDR3: CSARDLGRTGGDTEAFF

V: TRBV6-5
D: TRBD1
J: TRBJ1-6
size: many
DNA: TGTGCCAGCAGTTACGACAGGGAGGATTCACCCCTCCACTTT
CDR3: CASSYDREDSPLHF

V: TRBV20-1
D: TRBD2
J: TRBJ2-7
size: NA
DNA: TGCAGTGCCATACACGGACTAGCGGGGCCCCCCTACGAGCAGTACTTC
CDR3: CSAIHGLAGPPYEQYF